A selection of T cell receptor beta chains follows, all from one sample in a study of shared T cell receptors in the human thymus. Clones were read by immunoSEQ multiplex PCR, and TCRdb kept only the in-frame ones, dropping some. The table includes approximately 760,000 clones, approximately 83% detected once. The data also belong to a second study, concerning human thymus T cells.

Source material: thymocytes. Every receptor here comes from a girl less than two years old with a congenital heart defect. The CDR3 runs from the conserved cysteine through the conserved F or W. Each record gives: clone size, D gene, J gene, V gene, CDR3 protein, CDR3 DNA. A D gene is named only where the DNA matches it firmly. Not every row has a clone size; where given, it reads once, few, many or a size class.

NA	NA	TRBJ2-3	TRBV15	CATSRDAGFSTDTQYF	TGTGCCACCAGCAGAGATGCAGGTTTTAGCACAGATACGCAGTATTTT
NA	NA	TRBJ2-3	TRBV19	CASYTDTQYF	TGTGCCAGCTACACAGATACGCAGTATTTT
once	NA	TRBJ1-1	TRBV5-1	CASSLAGGAGEAFF	TGCGCCAGCAGCTTGGCCGGGGGGGCGGGTGAAGCTTTCTTT
NA	NA	TRBJ2-3	TRBV9	CASSPTQGNGLDTQYF	TGTGCCAGCAGCCCCACACAGGGTAATGGTTTAGATACGCAGTATTTT
NA	TRBD2	TRBJ2-7	TRBV6-1	CASSEASGGDEQYF	TGTGCCAGCAGTGAAGCGAGCGGGGGGGACGAGCAGTACTTC
NA	NA	TRBJ2-3	TRBV5-1	CASSLATPGTDTQYF	TGCGCCAGCAGCTTGGCGACTCCCGGCACAGATACGCAGTATTTT
NA	TRBD1	TRBJ1-5	TRBV28	CASTRQGAHNQPQHF	TGTGCCAGCACGCGACAGGGGGCCCACAATCAGCCCCAGCATTTT
NA	NA	TRBJ1-5	TRBV15	CATSRTEGTTNPYSNQPQHF	TGTGCCACCAGCAGGACGGAGGGCACCACCAACCCTTATAGCAATCAGCCCCAGCATTTT
NA	TRBD1	TRBJ1-2	TRBV27	CASSPSRGLEGRYGYTF	TGTGCCAGCAGCCCCTCCAGGGGGCTCGAAGGTCGCTATGGCTACACCTTC
NA	NA	TRBJ1-2	TRBV2	CASQTAGGYTF	TGTGCGAGTCAGACTGCGGGTGGCTACACCTTC
NA	TRBD1	TRBJ2-7	TRBV19	CASPIPPGTDSYEQYF	TGTGCCAGTCCGATACCCCCGGGGACAGACTCCTACGAGCAGTACTTC
NA	TRBD1	TRBJ1-1	TRBV7-2	CASSPWNGQGNTEAFF	TGTGCCAGCAGCCCGTGGAACGGACAGGGCAACACTGAAGCTTTCTTT
NA	TRBD1	TRBJ2-3	TRBV29-1	CSVEETGSGTDTQYF	TGCAGCGTTGAGGAGACAGGGTCTGGCACAGATACGCAGTATTTT
NA	NA	TRBJ2-6	TRBV10-2	CASSPAASGANVLTF	TGCGCCAGCAGTCCTGCGGCATCTGGGGCCAACGTCCTGACTTTC
NA	TRBD1	TRBJ2-1	TRBV11-2	CASRQKDRGEQFF	TGTGCCAGCAGGCAAAAGGACAGGGGGGAGCAGTTCTTC
NA	NA	TRBJ2-1	TRBV2	CASQTESSYNEQFF	TGTGCCAGCCAGACTGAAAGCTCCTACAATGAGCAGTTCTTC
NA	TRBD1	TRBJ2-7	TRBV28	CASSPDRAYEQYF	TGTGCCAGCAGTCCGGACAGGGCCTACGAGCAGTACTTC
NA	TRBD1	TRBJ1-2	TRBV27	CASSARQGHLFYGYTF	TGTGCCAGCAGTGCCAGACAGGGGCACCTTTTCTATGGCTACACCTTC
NA	NA	TRBJ2-1	TRBV29-1	CSVDLGSNNEQFF	TGCAGCGTTGATCTGGGGAGCAACAATGAGCAGTTCTTC
NA	TRBD1	TRBJ2-7	TRBV4-1	CASSQDGDRSSYEQYF	TGCGCCAGCAGCCAAGATGGGGACAGGAGCTCCTACGAGCAGTACTTC
NA	TRBD1	TRBJ2-7	TRBV15	CATSTRAGTGGSYEQYF	TGTGCCACCAGCACAAGAGCCGGGACAGGGGGATCCTACGAGCAGTACTTC
NA	NA	TRBJ2-6	TRBV4-1	CASSQDPPTPGVGSSGANVLTF	TGCGCCAGCAGCCAAGATCCTCCCACTCCGGGGGTGGGGAGCTCTGGGGCCAACGTCCTGACTTTC
NA	NA	TRBJ1-2	TRBV14	CASSHGQSNYGYTF	TGTGCCAGCAGCCATGGACAGAGTAACTATGGCTACACCTTC
once	TRBD2	TRBJ2-3	TRBV25-1	CASASGGAADTQYF	TGTGCCAGTGCTAGCGGGGGGGCGGCAGATACGCAGTATTTT
few	NA	TRBJ2-6	TRBV11-2	CASSQLRQREKLDANVLTF	TGTGCCAGCAGCCAACTGAGACAGCGAGAGAAGCTGGACGCCAACGTCCTGACTTTC
NA	NA	TRBJ2-5	TRBV5-1	CASSLGRYQETQYF	TGCGCCAGCAGCTTGGGGCGGTACCAAGAGACCCAGTACTTC
few	NA	TRBJ2-1	TRBV6-5	CASSPLPDSLNEQFF	TGTGCCAGCAGTCCCCTCCCGGACAGTTTAAATGAGCAGTTCTTC
NA	TRBD1	TRBJ1-2	TRBV5-1	CASSPSGTGVGYTF	TGCGCCAGCAGCCCATCCGGGACAGGGGTCGGCTACACCTTC
NA	TRBD1	TRBJ1-1	TRBV5-1	CASSFTTGDTEAFF	TGCGCCAGCAGCTTTACGACAGGGGACACTGAAGCTTTCTTT
NA	NA	TRBJ1-6	TRBV27	CASSPSDRTNSPLHF	TGTGCCAGCAGCCCATCCGACAGGACTAATTCACCCCTCCACTTT
NA	NA	TRBJ2-5	TRBV25-1	CAGLSPAGELLQETQYF	TGTGCCGGGCTAAGTCCCGCCGGGGAGCTTCTTCAAGAGACCCAGTACTTC
NA	TRBD1	TRBJ1-1	TRBV6-5	CASSLRRQGFDEAFF	TGTGCCAGCAGCCTCCGGCGACAGGGATTCGATGAAGCTTTCTTT
NA	TRBD2	TRBJ2-5	TRBV11-3	CASSLARGGAQETQYF	TGTGCCAGCAGCTTAGCACGCGGGGGGGCCCAAGAGACCCAGTACTTC
NA	TRBD1	TRBJ1-5	TRBV19	CASSKGAPEQPQHF	TGTGCCAGTAGTAAGGGGGCCCCCGAACAGCCCCAGCATTTT
few	NA	TRBJ1-1	TRBV20-1	CSAGHEAFF	TGCAGTGCTGGACATGAAGCTTTCTTT
NA	NA	TRBJ2-5	TRBV19	CAGWDTGHPTTQETQYF	TGTGCCGGATGGGATACGGGACACCCTACCACTCAAGAGACCCAGTACTTC
once	NA	TRBJ1-2	TRBV29-1	CSVEGETGGDLRGYTF	TGCAGCGTTGAAGGGGAGACAGGTGGAGATTTACGAGGCTACACCTTC
NA	NA	TRBJ2-5	TRBV10-2	CASMPMGGLAETQYF	TGCGCCAGCATGCCTATGGGGGGTTTAGCGGAGACCCAGTACTTC
once	NA	TRBJ2-5	TRBV5-8	CASSLFFEETQYF	TGTGCCAGCAGCTTGTTTTTCGAAGAGACCCAGTACTTC
NA	NA	TRBJ1-1	TRBV14	CASSHPHSGNTEAFF	TGTGCCAGCAGCCATCCCCACTCGGGTAACACTGAAGCTTTCTTT
few	TRBD1	TRBJ2-1	TRBV5-5	CASGPPGQGDDNEQFF	TGTGCCAGCGGTCCGCCGGGACAGGGGGACGACAATGAGCAGTTCTTC
NA	NA	TRBJ1-4	TRBV27	CASSPSHTPNGEKLFF	TGTGCCAGCAGTCCGTCGCACACACCAAACGGGGAAAAACTGTTTTTT
NA	NA	TRBJ1-4	TRBV4-2	CASSLGISPLLTNEKLFF	TGTGCCAGCAGCCTCGGGATCTCTCCTCTTCTAACTAATGAAAAACTGTTTTTT
few	NA	TRBJ2-7	TRBV25-1	CASTTGGGLNYEQYF	TGTGCCAGCACCACAGGGGGAGGGTTGAACTACGAGCAGTACTTC
NA	NA	TRBJ2-7	TRBV28	CASSLSPGHPYEQYF	TGTGCCAGCAGTTTATCACCGGGACACCCCTACGAGCAGTACTTC
NA	NA	TRBJ2-5	TRBV4-1	CASSQGVGTHQETQYF	TGCGCCAGCAGCCAAGGGGTCGGGACTCATCAAGAGACCCAGTACTTC
NA	NA	TRBJ1-2	TRBV2	CASRRQINYGYTF	TGTGCCAGCAGAAGACAGATTAACTATGGCTACACCTTC